A selection of T cell receptor beta chains follows, all from one sample in a study of T cells in tumors after PD-1 blockade. TCRdb's table, derived via immunoSEQ multiplex PCR, lists solely in-frame clones and lacks some. Of about 48,000 clones in the sample, 81% were seen once. The sample in question was PBMCs, obtained before anti-PD-1 treatment. Source of these receptors: a human donor with basal cell carcinoma. Both conserved end residues are part of each CDR3. Fields, in order: clone size, D gene, J gene, V gene, CDR3 DNA, CDR3 protein. The D gene is left open where the match is weak. Part of the rows lack a size; the others show once, few, many or a class for expanded clones.

clone_size: once
d_call: TRBD2
j_call: TRBJ2-3
v_call: TRBV2
cdr3_nt: TGTGCCAGCAGTGAAGCGCTTCGACTAGCGGACTCGGATACGCAGTATTTT
cdr3_aa: CASSEALRLADSDTQYF

clone_size: -
d_call: -
j_call: TRBJ2-1
v_call: TRBV6-5
cdr3_nt: TGTGCCAGCAGTTACTCAGGGGCCCCGTACAATGAGCAGTTCTTC
cdr3_aa: CASSYSGAPYNEQFF

clone_size: -
d_call: -
j_call: TRBJ1-1
v_call: TRBV5-1
cdr3_nt: TGCGCCAGCAGTAGAGGGAGAGGCACTGAAGCTTTCTTT
cdr3_aa: CASSRGRGTEAFF

clone_size: -
d_call: -
j_call: TRBJ2-2
v_call: TRBV6-4
cdr3_nt: TGTGCCGGCAGCGCCGGAACCAACACCGGGGAGCTGTTTTTT
cdr3_aa: CAGSAGTNTGELFF

clone_size: once
d_call: -
j_call: TRBJ1-2
v_call: TRBV5-1
cdr3_nt: TGCGCCAGCAGCTTGGACAATAACTATGGCTACACCTTC
cdr3_aa: CASSLDNNYGYTF

clone_size: few
d_call: -
j_call: TRBJ2-2
v_call: TRBV10-2
cdr3_nt: TGCGCCAGCAGTGAGACGACCGGGGAGCTGTTTTTT
cdr3_aa: CASSETTGELFF

clone_size: -
d_call: TRBD1
j_call: TRBJ1-2
v_call: TRBV6-6
cdr3_nt: TGTGCCAGCAATGGACAGGGAGATAACTATGGCTACACCTTC
cdr3_aa: CASNGQGDNYGYTF

clone_size: -
d_call: -
j_call: TRBJ2-7
v_call: TRBV28
cdr3_nt: TGTGCCAGCAGTCCCCTTTCCTCTGGAGTTTGGGAGCAGTACTTC
cdr3_aa: CASSPLSSGVWEQYF

clone_size: -
d_call: -
j_call: TRBJ1-1
v_call: TRBV5-1
cdr3_nt: TGCGCCAGCAGCTTGCGGCAGTTGAACACTGAAGCTTTCTTT
cdr3_aa: CASSLRQLNTEAFF

clone_size: -
d_call: TRBD1
j_call: TRBJ1-2
v_call: TRBV5-1
cdr3_nt: TGCGCCAGCAGCCAGACAGGGGAGTATGGCTACACCTTC
cdr3_aa: CASSQTGEYGYTF

clone_size: -
d_call: -
j_call: TRBJ1-4
v_call: TRBV6-5
cdr3_nt: TGTGCCAGCAGATCCCCTAATGAAAAACTGTTTTTT
cdr3_aa: CASRSPNEKLFF

clone_size: once
d_call: TRBD2
j_call: TRBJ2-1
v_call: TRBV5-6
cdr3_nt: TGTGCCAGCAGCCCACGCGAGCGGGGACAGTTCTTC
cdr3_aa: CASSPRERGQFF

clone_size: -
d_call: -
j_call: TRBJ1-2
v_call: TRBV19
cdr3_nt: TGTGCCAGTAGTATACCCATCGCCCGGCGCTCGGGCTACACCTTC
cdr3_aa: CASSIPIARRSGYTF

clone_size: -
d_call: -
j_call: TRBJ1-2
v_call: TRBV30
cdr3_nt: TGTGCCCAGACAGAATCCTATGGCTACACCTTC
cdr3_aa: CAQTESYGYTF

clone_size: -
d_call: -
j_call: TRBJ1-5
v_call: TRBV6-5
cdr3_nt: TGTGCCAGCATGGGCAATCAGCCCCAGCATTTT
cdr3_aa: CASMGNQPQHF

clone_size: -
d_call: -
j_call: TRBJ1-3
v_call: TRBV7-9
cdr3_nt: TGTGCCAGCAGCCCACCCGGGCCCCCCTCTGGAAACACCATATATTTT
cdr3_aa: CASSPPGPPSGNTIYF

clone_size: once
d_call: TRBD1
j_call: TRBJ1-5
v_call: TRBV6-5
cdr3_nt: TGTGCCAGTAAAACAGGGGGACAGCCCCAGCATTTT
cdr3_aa: CASKTGGQPQHF

clone_size: -
d_call: -
j_call: TRBJ1-4
v_call: TRBV5-4
cdr3_nt: TGTGCCAGCAGCTCTAAAGATACAGGTCTGAGTGAAAAACTGTTTTTT
cdr3_aa: CASSSKDTGLSEKLFF

clone_size: -
d_call: TRBD1
j_call: TRBJ2-2
v_call: TRBV18
cdr3_nt: TGTGCCAGCTCACCACCTAGGCAGGGGGACACCGGGGAGCTGTTTTTT
cdr3_aa: CASSPPRQGDTGELFF

clone_size: once
d_call: -
j_call: TRBJ2-6
v_call: TRBV24-1
cdr3_nt: TGTGCCACCAGTGAAACGGGCTCTGGGGCCAACGTCCTGACTTTC
cdr3_aa: CATSETGSGANVLTF